The clone carrying this TCR beta chain was seen a handful of times. The antigen remains undetermined. Germline-derived CDR1 and CDR2 are SGHRS and YFSETQ. This CDR3 region has 15 residues. The V segment lost 2 bases and the J segment 6 bases; nucleotides outside the gene matches: 4. Researchers ran the PCR with 60 Vbeta and 13 Jbeta primers. Libraries were prepared by immunoSEQ multiplex PCR; TCRdb keeps only in-frame clonotypes and omits some of them. The table has 150,000 to 180,000 clones, over 60% seen once. The data belong to a study of cytomegalovirus exposure and HLA in healthy donors. Study results and limitations: Under in vitro conditions, a few CMV-associated chains were confirmed as specific for CMV antigens. An analysis that was carried out later associated 15,000 to 20,000 TCR beta sequences with HLA alleles at 0.05 false discovery rate.

The V gene is TRBV5-1, the J gene TRBJ1-4; TRBD1 matches at 10 bases. This receptor was taken from a woman aged 40 to 50 in good health and CMV-seronegative. Sequenced: PBMCs. CDR3 nucleotide sequence: TGCGCCAGCAGCTTATTCGGGACAGGGGATGAAAAACTGTTTTTT. Protein product: CASSLFGTGDEKLFF.